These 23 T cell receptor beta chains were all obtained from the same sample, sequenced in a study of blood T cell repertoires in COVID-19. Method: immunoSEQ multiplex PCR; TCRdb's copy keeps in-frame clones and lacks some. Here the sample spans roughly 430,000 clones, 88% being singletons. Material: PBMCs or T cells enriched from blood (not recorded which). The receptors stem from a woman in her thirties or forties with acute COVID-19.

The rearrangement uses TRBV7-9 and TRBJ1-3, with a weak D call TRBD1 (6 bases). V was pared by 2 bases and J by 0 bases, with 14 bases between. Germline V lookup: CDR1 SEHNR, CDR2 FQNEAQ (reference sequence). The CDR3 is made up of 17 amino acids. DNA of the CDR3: TGTGCCAGCAGCTTAATGGGGGGGCTAAACTCTGGAAACACCATATATTTT. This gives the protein CASSLMGGLNSGNTIYF.

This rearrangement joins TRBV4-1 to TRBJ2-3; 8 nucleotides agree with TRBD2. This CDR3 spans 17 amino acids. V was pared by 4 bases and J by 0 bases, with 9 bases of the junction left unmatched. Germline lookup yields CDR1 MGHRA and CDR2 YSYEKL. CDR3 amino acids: CASSRVISGDSTDTQYF. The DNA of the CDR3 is TGCGCCAGCAGCCGAGTTATTAGCGGGGATAGCACAGATACGCAGTATTTT.

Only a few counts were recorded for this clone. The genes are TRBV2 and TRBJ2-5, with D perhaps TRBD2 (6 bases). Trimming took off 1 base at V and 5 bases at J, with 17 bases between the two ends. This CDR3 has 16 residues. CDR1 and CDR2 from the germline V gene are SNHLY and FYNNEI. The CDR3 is CASSEERLVGLETQYF. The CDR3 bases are TGTGCCAGCAGTGAAGAGCGACTAGTGGGTCTCGAGACCCAGTACTTC.

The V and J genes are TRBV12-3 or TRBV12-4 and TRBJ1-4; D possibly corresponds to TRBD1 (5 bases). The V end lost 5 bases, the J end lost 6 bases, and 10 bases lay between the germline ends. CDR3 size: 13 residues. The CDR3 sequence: CASSARVYEKLFF. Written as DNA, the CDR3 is TGTGCCAGCAGTGCCAGGGTGTATGAAAAACTGTTTTTT.

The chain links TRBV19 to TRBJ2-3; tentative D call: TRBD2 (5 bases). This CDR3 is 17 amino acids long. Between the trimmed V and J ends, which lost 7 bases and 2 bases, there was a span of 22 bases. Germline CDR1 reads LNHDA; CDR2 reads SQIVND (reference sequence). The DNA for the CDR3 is TGTGCCAGTACTCCCCCTCGAGGGCAATTTCCCACAGATACGCAGTATTTT. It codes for CASTPPRGQFPTDTQYF.

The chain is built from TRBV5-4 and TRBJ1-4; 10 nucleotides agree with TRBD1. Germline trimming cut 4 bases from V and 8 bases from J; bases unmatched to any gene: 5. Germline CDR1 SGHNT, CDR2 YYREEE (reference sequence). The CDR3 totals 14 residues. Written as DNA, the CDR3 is TGTGCCAGCAGCCAGGACAGGGGGAGGGAAAAACTGTTTTTT. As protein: CASSQDRGREKLFF.

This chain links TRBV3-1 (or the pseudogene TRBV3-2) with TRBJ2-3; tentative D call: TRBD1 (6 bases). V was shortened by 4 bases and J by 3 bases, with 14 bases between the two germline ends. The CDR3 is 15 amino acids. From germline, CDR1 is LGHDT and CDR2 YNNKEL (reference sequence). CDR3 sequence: CASSPSGRGTDTQYF. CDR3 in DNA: TGTGCCAGCAGCCCGTCGGGCAGGGGAACAGATACGCAGTATTTT.

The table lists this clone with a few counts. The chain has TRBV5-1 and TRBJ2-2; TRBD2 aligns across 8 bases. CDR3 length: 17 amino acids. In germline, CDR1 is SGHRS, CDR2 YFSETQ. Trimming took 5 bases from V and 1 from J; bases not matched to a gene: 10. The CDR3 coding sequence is TGCGCCAGCAGTCTGGGCGGGCTAGCGGGGAACACCGGGGAGCTGTTTTTT. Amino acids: CASSLGGLAGNTGELFF.

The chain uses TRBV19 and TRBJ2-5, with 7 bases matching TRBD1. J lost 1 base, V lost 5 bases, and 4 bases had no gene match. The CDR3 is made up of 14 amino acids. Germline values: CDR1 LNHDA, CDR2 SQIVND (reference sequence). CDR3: CASSSRTGQETQYF. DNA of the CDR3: TGTGCCAGTAGTTCCCGGACAGGCCAAGAGACCCAGTACTTC.

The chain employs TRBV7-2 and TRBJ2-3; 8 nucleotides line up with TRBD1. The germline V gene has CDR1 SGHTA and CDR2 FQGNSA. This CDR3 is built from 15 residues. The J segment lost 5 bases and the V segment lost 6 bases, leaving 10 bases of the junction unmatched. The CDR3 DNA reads TGTGCCAGCAGTACCCGACAGGGGTCAATAGATACGCAGTATTTT. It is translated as CASSTRQGSIDTQYF.

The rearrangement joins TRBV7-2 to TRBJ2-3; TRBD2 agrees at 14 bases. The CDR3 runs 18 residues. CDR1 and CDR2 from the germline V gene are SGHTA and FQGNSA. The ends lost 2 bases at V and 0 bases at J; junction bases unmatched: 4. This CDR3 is CASSLRRTSGGSTDTQYF. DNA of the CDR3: TGTGCCAGCAGCTTACGCCGGACTAGCGGGGGGAGCACAGATACGCAGTATTTT.

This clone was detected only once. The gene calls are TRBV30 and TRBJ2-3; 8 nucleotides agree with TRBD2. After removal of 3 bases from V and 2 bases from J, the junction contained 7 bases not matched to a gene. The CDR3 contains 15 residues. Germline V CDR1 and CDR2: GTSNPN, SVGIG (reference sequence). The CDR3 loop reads CAWRAGLGITDTQYF. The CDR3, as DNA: TGTGCCTGGAGGGCGGGACTAGGGATCACAGATACGCAGTATTTT.

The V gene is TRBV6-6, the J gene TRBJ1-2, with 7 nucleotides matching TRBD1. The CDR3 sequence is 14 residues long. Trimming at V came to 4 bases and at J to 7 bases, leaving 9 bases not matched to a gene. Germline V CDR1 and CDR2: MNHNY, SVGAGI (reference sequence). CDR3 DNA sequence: TGTGCCAGCAGTTCTGGACAGGCCCCCCCTGGCTACACCTTC. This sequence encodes CASSSGQAPPGYTF.

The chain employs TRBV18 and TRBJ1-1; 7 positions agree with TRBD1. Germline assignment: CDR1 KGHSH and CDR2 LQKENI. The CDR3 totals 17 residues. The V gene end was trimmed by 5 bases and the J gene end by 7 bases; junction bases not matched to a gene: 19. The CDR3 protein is CASSNEGDRPNRGEAFF. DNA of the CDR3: TGTGCCAGCTCAAACGAAGGGGACAGACCAAACAGGGGTGAAGCTTTCTTT.

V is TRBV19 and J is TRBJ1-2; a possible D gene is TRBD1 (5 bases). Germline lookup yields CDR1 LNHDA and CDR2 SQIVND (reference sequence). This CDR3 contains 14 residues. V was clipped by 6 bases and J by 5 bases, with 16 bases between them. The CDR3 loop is CASSKSREGYGYTF. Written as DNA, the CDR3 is TGTGCCAGTAGCAAGAGCAGGGAGGGGTATGGCTACACCTTC.

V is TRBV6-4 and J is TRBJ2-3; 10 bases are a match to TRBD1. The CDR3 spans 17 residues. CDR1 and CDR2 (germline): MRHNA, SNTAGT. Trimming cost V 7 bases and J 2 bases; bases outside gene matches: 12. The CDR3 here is CASNRGTGEGITDTQYF. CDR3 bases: TGTGCCAGCAACCGCGGGACAGGGGAGGGGATCACAGATACGCAGTATTTT.

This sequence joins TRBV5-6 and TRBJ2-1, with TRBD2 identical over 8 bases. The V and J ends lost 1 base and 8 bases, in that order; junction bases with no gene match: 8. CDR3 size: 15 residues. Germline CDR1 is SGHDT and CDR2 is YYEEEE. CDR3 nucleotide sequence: TGTGCCAGCAGCTTGCGTCCCGGGGGGGCCGATGAGCAGTTCTTC. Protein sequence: CASSLRPGGADEQFF.

CDR3 sequence reads: CAWSIGGRNEQFF. Here the CDR3 DNA reads TGTGCCTGGAGTATCGGGGGGCGAAATGAGCAGTTCTTC. The V gene is TRBV30, the J gene TRBJ2-1, with a possible D match to TRBD2 (7 bases). V gave up 2 bases and J gave up 7 bases, with 12 bases separating them. The CDR3 sequence is 13 residues long. Germline assignment: CDR1 GTSNPN and CDR2 SVGIG (reference sequence).

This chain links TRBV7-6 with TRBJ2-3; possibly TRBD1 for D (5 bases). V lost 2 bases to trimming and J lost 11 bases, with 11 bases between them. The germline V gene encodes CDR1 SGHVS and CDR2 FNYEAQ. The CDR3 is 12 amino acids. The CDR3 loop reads CASSLLGARQYF. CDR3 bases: TGTGCCAGCAGCTTATTAGGGGCGCGGCAGTATTTT.

This chain's CDR3 is CASKTTGSYGYTF. The CDR3 DNA reads TGTGCCAGCAAAACCACAGGGTCTTACGGCTACACCTTC. V usage is TRBV2 and J usage is TRBJ1-2; D might be TRBD1 (6 bases). Trimming took 7 bases from V and 8 from J, leaving 17 bases between them. The germline V gene encodes CDR1 SNHLY and CDR2 FYNNEI. The CDR3 has 13 residues.

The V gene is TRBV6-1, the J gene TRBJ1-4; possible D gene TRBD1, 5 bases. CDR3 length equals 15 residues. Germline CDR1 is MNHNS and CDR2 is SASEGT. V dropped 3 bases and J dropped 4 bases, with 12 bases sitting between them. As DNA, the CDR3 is TGTGCCAGCAGTGATGGGCAGGGCAGTAATGAAAAACTGTTTTTT. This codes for CASSDGQGSNEKLFF.

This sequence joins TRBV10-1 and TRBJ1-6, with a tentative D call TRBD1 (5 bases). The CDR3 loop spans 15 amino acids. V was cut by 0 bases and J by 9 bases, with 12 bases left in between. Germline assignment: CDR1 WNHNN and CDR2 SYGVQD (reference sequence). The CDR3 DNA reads TGCGCCAGCAGTGAGTCGTCGGGGGTTCGTTCACCCCTCCACTTT. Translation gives CASSESSGVRSPLHF.

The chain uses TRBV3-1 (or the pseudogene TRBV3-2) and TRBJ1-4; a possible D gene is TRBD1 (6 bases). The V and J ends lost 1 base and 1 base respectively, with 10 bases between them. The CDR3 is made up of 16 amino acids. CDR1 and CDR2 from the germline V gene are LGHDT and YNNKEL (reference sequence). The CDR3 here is CASSQVQGQTNEKLFF. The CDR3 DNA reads TGTGCCAGCAGCCAAGTGCAGGGGCAAACTAATGAAAAACTGTTTTTT.